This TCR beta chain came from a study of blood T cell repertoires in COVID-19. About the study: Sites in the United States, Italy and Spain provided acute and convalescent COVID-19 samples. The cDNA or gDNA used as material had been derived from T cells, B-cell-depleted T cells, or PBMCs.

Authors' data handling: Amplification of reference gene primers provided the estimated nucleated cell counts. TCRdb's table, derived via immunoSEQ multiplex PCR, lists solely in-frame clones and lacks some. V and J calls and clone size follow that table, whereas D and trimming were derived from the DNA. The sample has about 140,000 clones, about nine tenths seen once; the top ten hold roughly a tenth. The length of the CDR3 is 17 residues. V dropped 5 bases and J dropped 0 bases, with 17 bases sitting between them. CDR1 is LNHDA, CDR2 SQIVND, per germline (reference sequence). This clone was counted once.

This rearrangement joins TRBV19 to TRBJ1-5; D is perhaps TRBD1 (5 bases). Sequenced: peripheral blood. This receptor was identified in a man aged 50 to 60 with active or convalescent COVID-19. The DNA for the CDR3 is TGTGCCAGTAGTCCCTCAGGGCCCAGCTATAGCAATCAGCCCCAGCATTTT. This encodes CASSPSGPSYSNQPQHF.